The T cell receptor (beta chain) described here comes from a study of T cells in Graves' hyperthyroidism and ophthalmopathy. Authors of the study amplified TCR beta CDR3 regions from RNA transcripts. HTBI primers were employed in a first-round RT-PCR of the TCR CDR3. MiXCR, applied by TCRdb to the multiplex PCR reads, yields one record per CDR3 protein. There are 640,000 or so distinct CDR3 sequences in the sample; about 15% occur only once, and about 4.5% lies in the top ten. Overall study results and limits: Most thyroid clonotypes that were expanded above 0.001 also turned up in blood.

Regarding this clonotype: Its antigen is currently unknown.

Uncontrolled infection, other autoimmune disease, pregnancy and lactation each barred patients from inclusion. The study based diagnoses on clinical symptoms, serum thyroxine and TRAb, thyroid ultrasound and orbital computed tomography. This CDR3 contains 16 residues. V trimming: 3 bases; J trimming: 3 bases; junction bases outside the gene matches: 10. The germline gives CDR1 MDHEN, CDR2 SYDVKM. Sequenced sample: blood. This sequence was found in a woman aged 35 to 49 with Graves' ophthalmopathy. V gene TRBV28 combines with J gene TRBJ2-5, with 7 bases lining up with TRBD1. The CDR3 DNA follows: TGTGCCAGCAGTTTCGGGACAGAGAGTCTGAAAGAGACCCAGTACTTC. This codes for CASSFGTESLKETQYF. The entire variable domain, with the rest obtained from reference TRBV28 and TRBJ2-5, is as follows: DVKVTQSSRYLVKRTGEKVFLECVQDMDHENMFWYRQDPGLGLRLIYFSYDVKMKEKGDIPEGYSVSREKKERFSLILESASTNQTSMYLCASSFGTESLKETQYFGPGTRLLVL.